The 32 T cell receptor beta chains listed next were all sequenced from one sample in a study of blood T cell repertoires in COVID-19. The repertoire was sequenced with immunoSEQ multiplex PCR; TCRdb's copy has only in-frame clones and lacks some. The sample yields under 150,000 clones, about 85% seen once. The sequenced sample was peripheral blood. These receptors were obtained from a woman aged 55-70 years with COVID-19, enrolled during active disease.

This chain uses TRBV29-1 with TRBJ1-1, with no clear D. CDR1 and CDR2 (germline): SQVTM, ANQGSEA. V was clipped by 1 base and J by 10 bases, with 13 bases between them. CDR3 length equals 12 residues. CDR3 loop: CSVEVEAQGAFF. DNA for the CDR3: TGCAGCGTTGAAGTAGAGGCACAAGGAGCTTTCTTT.

This chain uses TRBV19 with TRBJ1-2; D remains unclear. The CDR3 is made up of 14 amino acids. V lost 5 bases, J lost 4 bases, and 14 bases lay in between. Germline CDR1 is LNHDA and CDR2 is SQIVND (reference sequence). The CDR3 nucleotides are TGTGCCAGTAGTGACCACGCGGAGAGCTATGGCTACACCTTC. Translating gives CASSDHAESYGYTF.

Only a few counts were recorded for this clone. The chain carries TRBV10-3 and TRBJ1-5, with a weak D call TRBD1 (6 bases). The CDR3 is made up of 17 amino acids. V was shortened by 0 bases and J by 9 bases, with 21 bases between the two germline ends. Germline loops: CDR1 ENHRY, CDR2 SYGVKD. CDR3 residues: CAISESLTGSGYGPQHF. DNA for the CDR3: TGTGCCATCAGTGAGTCCCTGACAGGCTCTGGCTATGGGCCCCAGCATTTT.

This CDR3 reads CASSQDHRQGAGNQPQHF. CDR3 in DNA: TGTGCCAGCAGCCAAGATCACCGCCAGGGGGCCGGCAATCAGCCCCAGCATTTT. V usage is TRBV11-2 and J usage is TRBJ1-5; 8 bases line up with TRBD1. With 5 bases clipped from V and 2 bases from J, the junction kept 14 bases outside the gene matches. The germline gives CDR1 SGHAT, CDR2 FQNNGV. This CDR3 contains 18 residues.

The chain uses TRBV7-2 and TRBJ1-1; perhaps TRBD1 as D (5 bases). V was cut by 6 bases and J by 1 base, with 12 bases left in between. Looked up from germline, CDR1 is SGHTA and CDR2 is FQGNSA. The CDR3 totals 14 residues. The CDR3 loop reads CASSWGRANTEAFF. CDR3 DNA sequence: TGTGCCAGCAGTTGGGGCAGGGCGAACACTGAAGCTTTCTTT.

The chain combines TRBV3-1 (or the pseudogene TRBV3-2) with TRBJ1-2, with TRBD1 matching 7 bases. Germline CDR1 is LGHDT and CDR2 is YNNKEL (reference sequence). The CDR3 has 14 residues. The V and J ends lost 2 bases and 4 bases, in that order; junction bases with no gene match: 4. CDR3 sequence reads: CASSQTGTAYGYTF. CDR3 sequence (DNA): TGTGCCAGCAGCCAAACAGGGACAGCCTATGGCTACACCTTC.

The chain couples TRBV20-1 to TRBJ2-3; the match to TRBD2 covers 8 bases. V was clipped by 3 bases and J by 1 base; unmatched bases: 3. This CDR3 is built from 14 residues. Germline lookup yields CDR1 DFQATT and CDR2 SNEGSKA (reference sequence). The CDR3 is CSASAGGRTDTQYF. The CDR3 bases are TGCAGTGCTAGTGCGGGGGGCCGCACAGATACGCAGTATTTT.

This chain uses TRBV5-1 with TRBJ1-4; D might be TRBD1 (6 bases). Germline assignment: CDR1 SGHRS and CDR2 YFSETQ. V was cut by 5 bases and J by 3 bases, with 14 bases left in between. This CDR3 has 15 residues. For the CDR3, the DNA is TGCGCCAGCAGGACAGGTAGTCAAGCTAATGAAAAACTGTTTTTT. Translated: CASRTGSQANEKLFF.

The rearrangement links TRBV21-1 to TRBJ2-4; the D segment call TRBD1 is taken from the table without a DNA check. TRBV21-1 is described as a pseudogene. The CDR3 has 18 residues. The CDR3 region is CASIKGSTGSDAKNIQYF. In DNA form, the CDR3 reads TGTGCCAGCATTAAAGGCTCGACAGGGTCGGACGCCAAAAACATTCAGTACTTC.

The V call is TRBV5-1, the J call TRBJ2-1; 11 bases agree with TRBD1. The V segment lost 2 bases and the J segment 7 bases; nucleotides outside the gene matches: 5. Germline V gene data show CDR1 as SGHRS and CDR2 as YFSETQ. This CDR3 is 15 amino acids long. The CDR3 DNA follows: TGCGCCAGCAGCTTAGGACAGGGGGCAGAGAATGAGCAGTTCTTC. This translates into CASSLGQGAENEQFF.

V is TRBV20-1 and J is TRBJ2-3; TRBD2 aligns across 8 bases. The CDR3 loop spans 15 amino acids. CDR1 and CDR2 (germline): DFQATT, SNEGSKA (reference sequence). V shed 3 bases, J shed 2 bases, and the junction held 7 bases outside the gene matches. Here the CDR3 DNA reads TGCAGTGCTAGTACCGGCGGGGGGACCACAGATACGCAGTATTTT. It yields the protein CSASTGGGTTDTQYF.

The chain recombines TRBV6-5 with TRBJ1-2, with TRBD1 matching 9 bases. The CDR3 runs to 16 residues. Trimming at V came to 0 bases and at J to 7 bases, leaving 9 bases not matched to a gene. The germline gives CDR1 MNHEY, CDR2 SVGAGI. The chain's CDR3 is CASSYSSGTGMGGYTF. CDR3 bases: TGTGCCAGCAGTTACTCGAGTGGGACAGGGATGGGTGGCTACACCTTC.

This chain links TRBV7-3 with TRBJ2-3, with 8 bases aligning to TRBD2. V shed 0 bases, J shed 6 bases, and the junction held 2 bases outside the gene matches. CDR1 SGHTA and CDR2 FQGTGA come from the germline V gene. The CDR3 runs 14 residues. CDR3 region: CASSLTSGADTQYF. For the CDR3, the DNA is TGTGCCAGCAGCTTAACTAGCGGGGCTGATACGCAGTATTTT.

The table lists this clone with a few counts. The gene calls are TRBV24-1 and TRBJ1-5; possible D gene TRBD1, 5 bases. In germline, CDR1 is KGHDR, CDR2 SFDVKD. V was shortened by 0 bases and J by 3 bases, with 11 bases between the two germline ends. The CDR3 runs to 16 residues. The CDR3 sequence: CATSDLLGGINQPQHF. DNA of the CDR3: TGTGCCACCAGTGATTTGCTGGGGGGAATCAATCAGCCCCAGCATTTT.

This clone has only a few counts. The gene calls are TRBV6-2 or TRBV6-3 and TRBJ1-6; no definite D call. This CDR3 is built from 18 residues. In germline, CDR1 is MNHEY, CDR2 SVGEGT. Deletions cut 6 bases from V and 0 bases from J, with 18 bases between. CDR3 bases: TGTGCCAGCAGCCAATTCATGGGAGAGAGCTCCTATAATTCACCCCTCCACTTT. Its translation is CASSQFMGESSYNSPLHF.

The V and J genes are TRBV12-5 and TRBJ2-1, with 8 bases lining up with TRBD2. Germline V gives CDR1 LGHNT, CDR2 FRNRAP. The CDR3 sequence is 13 residues long. Trimming at V came to 5 bases and at J to 7 bases, leaving 4 bases not matched to a gene. DNA of the CDR3: TGTGCTAGTGGTCGGGGGGGCATGAATGAGCAGTTCTTC. Translated, it gives CASGRGGMNEQFF.

The chain recombines TRBV6-5 with TRBJ1-2, with 8 bases matching TRBD1. This CDR3 is built from 15 residues. Germline loops: CDR1 MNHEY, CDR2 SVGAGI. Trimming took 6 bases from V and 8 from J; bases not matched to a gene: 14. In DNA, the CDR3 is TGTGCCAGCAGCTCGGGGGGACAGGTATTAGGAGGCTACACCTTC. Protein sequence: CASSSGGQVLGGYTF.

The V gene is TRBV7-9, the J gene TRBJ1-4, with TRBD1 matching 9 bases. The CDR3 spans 15 residues. The germline V gene has CDR1 SEHNR and CDR2 FQNEAQ (reference sequence). The junction had 4 bases not matched to a gene; V was cut back by 3 bases and J by 5 bases. The CDR3, as DNA: TGTGCCAGCAGCTTCGGGGACAGGGAAAATGAAAAACTGTTTTTT. Translated, it gives CASSFGDRENEKLFF.

This chain uses TRBV2 with TRBJ2-3, with D possibly matching TRBD2 (6 bases). Trimming pared 6 bases from V and 4 bases from J, leaving 17 bases between. CDR1 SNHLY and CDR2 FYNNEI come from the germline V gene. This CDR3 is built from 15 residues. This CDR3 is CASRRTILGPDTQYF. The DNA for the CDR3 is TGTGCCAGCAGGAGGACTATTCTTGGGCCAGATACGCAGTATTTT.

The chain uses TRBV11-2 and TRBJ1-1, with D unresolved. V was shortened by 2 bases and J by 1 base, with 8 bases between the two germline ends. This CDR3 contains 14 residues. Germline lookup yields CDR1 SGHAT and CDR2 FQNNGV. CDR3 region: CASSLRLANTEAFF. For the CDR3, the DNA is TGTGCCAGCAGCTTAAGGCTAGCGAACACTGAAGCTTTCTTT.

This sequence joins TRBV19 and TRBJ1-1, with TRBD1 identical over 7 bases. V trimming: 8 bases; J trimming: 3 bases; junction bases outside the gene matches: 12. Germline-derived CDR1 and CDR2 are LNHDA and SQIVND (reference sequence). This CDR3 region has 15 residues. The CDR3 sequence is CASSRGPNVDTEAFF. The DNA for the CDR3 is TGTGCCAGTTCAAGGGGGCCGAATGTGGACACTGAAGCTTTCTTT.

In regard to this clone: The sample holds other DNA sequences that translate to the same CDR3. The chain links TRBV5-1 to TRBJ1-3; maybe TRBD1 (6 bases). Germline CDR1 is SGHRS and CDR2 is YFSETQ. V lost 2 bases and J lost 0, with 6 bases in between. The CDR3 runs to 14 residues. The CDR3 nucleotides read TGCGCCAGCAGCTTACAGGGCTCTGGAAACACCATATATTTT. It is translated as CASSLQGSGNTIYF.

V usage is TRBV21-1 and J usage is TRBJ1-5; the tabulated D call, TRBD1, remains unverified against the DNA. TRBV21-1 is noted as a pseudogene. The CDR3 runs 16 residues. The CDR3 reads CASSKVSQGCNQPQHF. The CDR3 nucleotides are TGTGCCAGCAGCAAAGTCTCGCAGGGATGCAATCAGCCCCAGCATTTT.

The V and J genes are TRBV18 and TRBJ2-5, with 8 bases that match TRBD2. The J segment lost 5 bases and the V segment lost 2 bases, leaving 7 bases of the junction unmatched. From germline, CDR1 is KGHSH and CDR2 LQKENI. The CDR3 is 15 residues long. DNA for the CDR3: TGTGCCAGCTCACCAGGCGCAGCGGGGGACGAGACCCAGTACTTC. It is translated as CASSPGAAGDETQYF.

This clone was recorded once. The J gene is TRBJ2-5, the V gene TRBV28, with D maybe TRBD2 (6 bases). Germline V gene sequence: CDR1 MDHEN, CDR2 SYDVKM. V was cut by 8 bases and J by 1 base, with 17 bases left in between. There are 15 residues in the CDR3. CDR3 amino acids: CASQLGGWAQETQYF. In nucleotides, the CDR3 is TGTGCCAGCCAACTTGGGGGGTGGGCCCAAGAGACCCAGTACTTC.

J is TRBJ1-3 and V is TRBV19; D call uncertain. The CDR3 extends over 15 amino acids. Germline V gene lookup returns CDR1 LNHDA and CDR2 SQIVND (reference sequence). Trimming removed 5 bases at V and 1 base at J, with 12 bases between. The CDR3 sequence: CASSSPSGSGNTIYF. DNA for the CDR3: TGTGCCAGTAGTTCCCCATCCGGTTCTGGAAACACCATATATTTT.

The J gene is TRBJ2-7, the V gene TRBV2; 9 nucleotides align to TRBD1. The CDR3 has 14 amino acids. V gave up 2 bases and J gave up 4 bases; unmatched junction bases: 3. Germline V CDR1 and CDR2: SNHLY, FYNNEI. The CDR3 DNA sequence: TGTGCCAGCAGTGAACGGACAGGGGTTTACGAGCAGTACTTC. This gives the protein CASSERTGVYEQYF.

The rearrangement links TRBV7-2 to TRBJ2-3; D may be TRBD2 (6 bases). Trimming shortened V by 2 bases and J by 4 bases, and 7 bases separated the two germline ends. The CDR3 runs to 13 residues. Per germline, CDR1 SGHTA and CDR2 FQGNSA. The CDR3 spells CASSLPGADTQYF. The CDR3 DNA sequence: TGTGCCAGCAGCTTACCGGGGGCAGATACGCAGTATTTT.

The chain recombines TRBV2 with TRBJ1-5; 8 bases are a match to TRBD1. Trimming removed 8 bases from V and 7 bases from J; junction bases left unmatched: 10. The CDR3 runs to 14 residues. The V gene's germline CDR1 is SNHLY and CDR2 FYNNEI. CDR3 DNA: TGTGCCAGCGATTTTCAGGGGGCTTCGCAGCCCCAGCATTTT. Its protein product is CASDFQGASQPQHF. Looking up the rest from reference TRBV2 and TRBJ1-5 gives the full variable domain: EPEVTQTPSHQVTQMGQEVILRCVPISNHLYFYWYRQILGQKVEFLVSFYNNEISEKSEIFDDQFSVERPDGSNFTLKIRSTKLEDSAMYFCASDFQGASQPQHFGDGTRLSIL.

This chain uses TRBV6-5 with TRBJ2-2; a weak D match, TRBD1 (6 bases). The CDR3 is made up of 13 amino acids. Germline V gene lookup returns CDR1 MNHEY and CDR2 SVGAGI. V was pared by 4 bases and J by 4 bases, with 7 bases between. CDR3 in DNA: TGTGCCAGCAGTTTACAGGGCACCGGGGAGCTGTTTTTT. This encodes CASSLQGTGELFF.

The CDR3 DNA reads as TGTGCCAGCAGCGTAGCTGAGACAGTTAGGGATGAAGCTTTCTTT. Translated: CASSVAETVRDEAFF. J is TRBJ1-1 and V is TRBV9; D possibly corresponds to TRBD1 (5 bases). The CDR3 is 15 amino acids. Germline assignment: CDR1 SGDLS and CDR2 YYNGEE. Trimming took off 0 bases at V and 7 bases at J, with 16 bases between the two ends.

The chain has TRBV11-2 and TRBJ2-7, with 7 bases matching TRBD2. Germline V gene lookup returns CDR1 SGHAT and CDR2 FQNNGV. V shed 6 bases and J 6 bases; nucleotides not matched to a gene: 2. The CDR3 is 11 amino acids. The DNA for the CDR3 is TGTGCCAGCAGTTGGGGGGGCGAGCAGTACTTC. Translating it yields CASSWGGEQYF.